The present T cell receptor beta chain was sequenced within a study of cytomegalovirus exposure and HLA in healthy donors. About this clone itself: The antigen is undetermined.

PCR amplification relied on 60 Vbeta primers (plus 13 Jbeta primers). This table comes from immunoSEQ multiplex PCR, and its TCRdb copy is limited to in-frame clones, with some not included. The sample carries over 150,000 clones, 65% to 85% recorded once. Study outcomes and limitations: Later, an analysis found that common viral pathogens appeared to be linked with several of the most significant clusters. Using a false discovery rate of 0.05, a later analysis showed that approximately 18,000 TCR beta sequences were associated with HLA alleles.

V trimming: 8 bases; J trimming: 5 bases; junction bases outside the gene matches: 13. Per the germline V gene, CDR1 is SGHNT and CDR2 is YENEEA. The CDR3 contains 15 residues. This sequence originates from a woman in her fifties or sixties in good health and CMV-seropositive. The chain is built from TRBV11-3 and TRBJ1-1; 8 bases match TRBD1. Sequenced input: PBMCs. The CDR3 protein is CASSKADRAGTEAFF. The CDR3 DNA follows: TGTGCCAGCTCAAAAGCGGACAGGGCCGGGACTGAAGCTTTCTTT.